This TCR beta chain appears in the sequencing data of a study of blood T cell repertoires in COVID-19. This CDR3 has 15 amino acids. The V gene end was trimmed by 0 bases and the J gene end by 0 bases; junction bases not matched to a gene: 2. Germline lookup yields CDR1 SGHRS and CDR2 YFSETQ. A single count supports this clone. Measured with immunoSEQ multiplex PCR; TCRdb has only the in-frame clones, and not every one. This table holds 180,000 or so clones, 60% to 80% found once. The TCR sequence derives from a man in his 60s who had been exposed to COVID-19. The chain couples TRBV5-1 to TRBJ1-2, with 7 bases aligning to TRBD1. The sample taken for sequencing was PBMCs or T cells enriched from blood (not recorded which). This CDR3 is CASSLAGTANYGYTF. The CDR3 region has the DNA TGCGCCAGCAGCTTGGCCGGGACAGCTAACTATGGCTACACCTTC. The full variable domain, in which reference TRBV5-1 and TRBJ1-2 provide the parts outside the CDR3, is KAGVTQTPRYLIKTRGQQVTLSCSPISGHRSVSWYQQTPGQGLQFLFEYFSETQRNKGNFPGRFSGRQFSNSRSEMNVSTLELGDSALYLCASSLAGTANYGYTFGSGTRLTVV.